In this sample, the clone carrying this T cell receptor beta chain turned up once. Its cognate antigen is unknown. The data derive from a study of shared clonotypes between healthy human individuals. TCRdb keeps only in-frame clones here, not all; method: immunoSEQ multiplex PCR. The sample records some 1.1 million clones, around 77% being singletons. The CDR3 length is 13 residues. V gave up 2 bases and J gave up 6 bases, with 9 bases separating them. Germline V CDR1 and CDR2: SNHLY, FYNNEI. The study, taken as a whole, reports: A handful of donors shared about 4.5% of their naive CD4 clonotypes.

The V call is TRBV2, the J call TRBJ2-3; a possible D gene is TRBD1 (5 bases). The sequence came from a man younger than 35 in good health. Some clones in this sample may be carry-over from other donors' samples. Sequencing was carried out using memory CD4+ T cells from PBMCs. As for subset: CD45RA-negative fraction. CDR3 coding DNA: TGTGCCAGCAGTGAATATAGGGGCGATACGCAGTATTTT. It translates to CASSEYRGDTQYF.